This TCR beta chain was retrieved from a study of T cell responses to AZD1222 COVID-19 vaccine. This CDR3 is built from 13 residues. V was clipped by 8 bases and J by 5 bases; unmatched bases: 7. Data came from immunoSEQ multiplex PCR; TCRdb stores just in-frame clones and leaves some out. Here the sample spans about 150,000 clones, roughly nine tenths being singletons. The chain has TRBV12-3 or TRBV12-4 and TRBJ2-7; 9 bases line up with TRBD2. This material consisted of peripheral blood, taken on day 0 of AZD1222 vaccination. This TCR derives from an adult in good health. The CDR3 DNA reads TGTGCCAGCGGGCGGGAGGGGCCCCACGAGCAGTACTTC. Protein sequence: CASGREGPHEQYF.